This T cell receptor (beta chain) was identified in a study of blood T cell repertoires in COVID-19. Study-wide background: The United States, Italy and Spain provided the acute and convalescent COVID-19 samples. T cells, B-cell-depleted T cells, or PBMCs provided the cDNA or gDNA that served as material.

In the original workflow: For nucleated cells, counts were estimated from reference gene primer amplification. Profiled with immunoSEQ multiplex PCR; TCRdb holds only in-frame clones, not every one. The V and J calls and clone size are taken from that table; D and trimming were inferred from the DNA. The data hold roughly 77,000 clones, with around 90% observed a single time. The sample was peripheral blood. The clonotype comes from a man aged 45-60 years with active COVID-19.

The CDR3 DNA sequence: TGTGCCAGCGGTGGAGGGGGACAGGGGGTCGACGAGCAGTACTTC. It yields the protein CASGGGGQGVDEQYF. The chain links TRBV28 to TRBJ2-7, with TRBD1 matching over 11 bases. V lost 8 bases, J lost 5 bases, and 11 bases stayed unmatched. Germline V gives CDR1 MDHEN, CDR2 SYDVKM. The CDR3 has 15 residues.